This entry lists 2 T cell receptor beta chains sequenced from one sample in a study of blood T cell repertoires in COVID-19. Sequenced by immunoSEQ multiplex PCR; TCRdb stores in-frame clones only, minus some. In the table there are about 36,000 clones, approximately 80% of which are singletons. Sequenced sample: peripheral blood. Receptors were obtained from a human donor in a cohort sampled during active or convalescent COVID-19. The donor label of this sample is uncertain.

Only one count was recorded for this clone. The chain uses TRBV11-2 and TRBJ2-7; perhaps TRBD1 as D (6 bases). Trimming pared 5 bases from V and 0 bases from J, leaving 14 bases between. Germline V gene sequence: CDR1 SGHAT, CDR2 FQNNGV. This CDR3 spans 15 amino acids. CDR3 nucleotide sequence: TGTGCCAGCAGCATCCGGGACATTTCCTCCTACGAGCAGTACTTC. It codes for CASSIRDISSYEQYF.

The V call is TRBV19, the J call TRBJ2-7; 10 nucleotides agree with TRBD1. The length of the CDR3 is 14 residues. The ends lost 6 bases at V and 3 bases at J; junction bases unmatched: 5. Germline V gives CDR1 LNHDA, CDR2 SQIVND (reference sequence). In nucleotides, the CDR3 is TGTGCCAGTAGAGGAAGGACAGGGGGCTACGAGCAGTACTTC. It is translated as CASRGRTGGYEQYF.